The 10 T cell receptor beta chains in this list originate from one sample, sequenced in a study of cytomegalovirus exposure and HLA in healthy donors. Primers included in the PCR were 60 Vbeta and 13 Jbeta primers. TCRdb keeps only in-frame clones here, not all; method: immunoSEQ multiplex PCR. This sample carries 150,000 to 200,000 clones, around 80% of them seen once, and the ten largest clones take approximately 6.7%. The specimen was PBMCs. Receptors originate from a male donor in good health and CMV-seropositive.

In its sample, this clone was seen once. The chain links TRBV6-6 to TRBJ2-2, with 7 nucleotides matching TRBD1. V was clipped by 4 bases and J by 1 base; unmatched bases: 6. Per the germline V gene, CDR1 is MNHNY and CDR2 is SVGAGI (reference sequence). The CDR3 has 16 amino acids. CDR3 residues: CASSFRTGGNTGELFF. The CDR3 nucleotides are TGTGCCAGCAGTTTTAGGACAGGAGGGAACACCGGGGAGCTGTTTTTT.

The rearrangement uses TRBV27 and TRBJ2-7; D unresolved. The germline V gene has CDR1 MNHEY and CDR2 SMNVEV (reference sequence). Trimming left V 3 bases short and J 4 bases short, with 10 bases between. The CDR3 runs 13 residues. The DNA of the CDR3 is TGTGCCAGCAGTTTCCCCGGCGGTTACGAGCAGTACTTC. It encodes CASSFPGGYEQYF.

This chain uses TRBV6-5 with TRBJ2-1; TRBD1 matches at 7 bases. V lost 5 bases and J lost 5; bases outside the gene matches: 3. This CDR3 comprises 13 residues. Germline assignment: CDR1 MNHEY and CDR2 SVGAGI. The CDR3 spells CASSGQGDNEQFF. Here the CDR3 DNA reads TGTGCCAGCAGTGGGCAGGGGGACAATGAGCAGTTCTTC.

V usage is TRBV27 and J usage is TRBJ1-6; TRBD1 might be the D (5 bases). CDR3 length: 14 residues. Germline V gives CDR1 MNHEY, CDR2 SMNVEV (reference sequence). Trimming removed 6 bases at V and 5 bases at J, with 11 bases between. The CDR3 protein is CASRGVGNNSPLHF. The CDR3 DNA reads TGTGCCAGCAGAGGGGTGGGGAATAATTCACCCCTCCACTTT.

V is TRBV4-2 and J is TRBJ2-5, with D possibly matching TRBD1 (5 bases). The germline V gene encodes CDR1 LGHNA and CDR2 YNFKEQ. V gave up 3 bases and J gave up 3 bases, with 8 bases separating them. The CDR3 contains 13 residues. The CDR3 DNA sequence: TGTGCCAGCAGCCAGGGGCTGGAAGAGACCCAGTACTTC. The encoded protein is CASSQGLEETQYF.

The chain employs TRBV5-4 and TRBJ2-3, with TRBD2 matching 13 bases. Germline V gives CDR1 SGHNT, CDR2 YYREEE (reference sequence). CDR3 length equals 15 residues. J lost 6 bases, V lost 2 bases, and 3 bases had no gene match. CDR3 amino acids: CASSFRTSGSDTQYF. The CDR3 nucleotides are TGTGCCAGCAGCTTTCGGACTAGCGGGAGCGATACGCAGTATTTT.

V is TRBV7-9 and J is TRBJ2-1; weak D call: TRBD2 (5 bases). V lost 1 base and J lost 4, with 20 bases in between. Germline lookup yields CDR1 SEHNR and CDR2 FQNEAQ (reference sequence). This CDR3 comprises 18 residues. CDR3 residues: CASSLEAREAVNYNEQFF. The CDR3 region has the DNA TGTGCCAGCAGCTTAGAGGCTAGGGAAGCGGTAAATTACAATGAGCAGTTCTTC.

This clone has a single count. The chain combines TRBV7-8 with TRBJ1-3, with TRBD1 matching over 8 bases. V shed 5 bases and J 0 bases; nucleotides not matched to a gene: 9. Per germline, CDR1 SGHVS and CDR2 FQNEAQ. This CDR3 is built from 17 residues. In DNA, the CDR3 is TGTGCCAGCAGCCTAGGACAGGGTACTCCCTCTGGAAACACCATATATTTT. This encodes CASSLGQGTPSGNTIYF.

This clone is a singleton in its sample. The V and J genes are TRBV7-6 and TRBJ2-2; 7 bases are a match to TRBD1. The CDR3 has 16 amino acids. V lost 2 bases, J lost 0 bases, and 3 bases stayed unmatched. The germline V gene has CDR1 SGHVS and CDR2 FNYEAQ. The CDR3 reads CASSLMQGANTGELFF. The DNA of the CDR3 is TGTGCCAGCAGCTTAATGCAGGGGGCGAACACCGGGGAGCTGTTTTTT.

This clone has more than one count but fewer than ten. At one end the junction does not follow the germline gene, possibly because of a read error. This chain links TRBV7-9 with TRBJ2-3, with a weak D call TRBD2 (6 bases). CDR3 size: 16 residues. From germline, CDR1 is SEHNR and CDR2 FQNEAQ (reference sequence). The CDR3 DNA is TGTTCCAGCAGCTTAGATGGGGGGAAGAGCACAGATACGCAGTATTTT. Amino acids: CSSSLDGGKSTDTQYF.